These 28 T cell receptor beta chains originate from one sample sequenced in a study of shared clonotypes between healthy human individuals. Data came from immunoSEQ multiplex PCR; TCRdb stores just in-frame clones and leaves some out. The profile shows millions of clones, approximately 93% of them singletons. Sample: naive CD4+ T cells from PBMCs. Subset given: CD45RA+ positively selected. Receptors were obtained from a man between 18 and 35 years old in good health. Some clones in this sample may be carry-over from other donors' samples.

The chain has TRBV30 and TRBJ2-7, with 10 bases that match TRBD1. The CDR3 length is 15 residues. Looked up from germline, CDR1 is GTSNPN and CDR2 is SVGIG (reference sequence). Germline trimming cut 0 bases from V and 4 bases from J; bases unmatched to any gene: 6. CDR3 nucleotide sequence: TGTGCCTGGAGTGTACGTGACAGGGGGCTTTACGAGCAGTACTTC. It specifies CAWSVRDRGLYEQYF.

J is TRBJ2-1 and V is TRBV19; a possible D gene is TRBD1 (6 bases). The germline gives CDR1 LNHDA, CDR2 SQIVND (reference sequence). Between the trimmed V and J ends, which lost 5 bases and 8 bases, there was a span of 19 bases. CDR3 length: 15 amino acids. The CDR3 loop reads CASSLGQNPVDEQFF. DNA for the CDR3: TGTGCCAGTAGTCTCGGACAGAATCCTGTGGATGAGCAGTTCTTC. Using reference TRBV19 and TRBJ2-1 for the parts outside the CDR3, the full variable domain is DGGITQSPKYLFRKEGQNVTLSCEQNLNHDAMYWYRQDPGQGLRLIYYSQIVNDFQKGDIAEGYSVSREKKESFPLTVTSAQKNPTAFYLCASSLGQNPVDEQFFGPGTRLTVL.

This clone was detected a few times. The chain's CDR3 is CASIYVNTEAFF. The CDR3 DNA reads as TGTGCCAGCATCTATGTGAACACTGAAGCTTTCTTT. V is TRBV2 and J is TRBJ1-1, with unresolved D. V was pared by 7 bases and J by 0 bases, with 6 bases between. CDR1 and CDR2 from the germline V gene are SNHLY and FYNNEI. The CDR3 extends over 12 amino acids. The full variable domain, with the rest looked up from reference TRBV2 and TRBJ1-1, is EPEVTQTPSHQVTQMGQEVILRCVPISNHLYFYWYRQILGQKVEFLVSFYNNEISEKSEIFDDQFSVERPDGSNFTLKIRSTKLEDSAMYFCASIYVNTEAFFGQGTRLTVV.

The chain links TRBV29-1 to TRBJ2-5; no firm D call. The germline CDR1 and CDR2 sequences are SQVTM and ANQGSEA. V was shortened by 5 bases and J by 5 bases, with 9 bases between the two germline ends. This CDR3 region has 11 residues. The CDR3 DNA follows: TGCAGCGTTAGTATGGGGGAGACCCAGTACTTC. This gives the protein CSVSMGETQYF.

The chain uses TRBV5-1 and TRBJ2-1, with D perhaps matching TRBD2 (7 bases). Germline CDR1 and CDR2: SGHRS and YFSETQ. With 1 base removed from V and 1 base from J, the gap between germline ends came to 21 bases. CDR3 length: 19 residues. The CDR3 DNA follows: TGCGCCAGCAGCTTGTGGTCTCGGGGGGCGGACGGGTCCTACAATGAGCAGTTCTTC. This gives the protein CASSLWSRGADGSYNEQFF.

The J gene is TRBJ1-1, the V gene TRBV19, with 12 positions matching TRBD1. Looked up from germline, CDR1 is LNHDA and CDR2 is SQIVND (reference sequence). The CDR3 has 18 residues. The V gene end was trimmed by 7 bases and the J gene end by 4 bases; junction bases not matched to a gene: 16. CDR3 sequence: CASTLTGTGGAWGTEAFF. The CDR3, as DNA: TGTGCCAGTACCCTAACCGGGACAGGGGGCGCTTGGGGCACTGAAGCTTTCTTT.

CDR3 region: CASSSSTSLLGTQYF. The CDR3, as DNA: TGTGCCAGCAGCTCCTCCACTAGCTTACTAGGTACGCAGTATTTT. The chain combines TRBV11-2 with TRBJ2-3; a weak D match, TRBD2 (6 bases). This CDR3 region has 15 residues. V was clipped by 4 bases and J by 8 bases, with 19 bases between them. From germline, CDR1 is SGHAT and CDR2 FQNNGV.

This chain joins TRBV19 and TRBJ1-5, with D unresolved. V lost 6 bases and J 5 bases, leaving 11 bases between the germline ends. The CDR3 has 13 residues. CDR1 is LNHDA and CDR2 is SQIVND in the germline V gene (reference sequence). The CDR3 loop is CASRDASDQPQHF. Here the CDR3 DNA reads TGTGCCAGTAGGGACGCTTCCGATCAGCCCCAGCATTTT.

This clone was recorded only once. At the DNA level, this CDR3 is encoded by other sequences in the same sample as well. The rearrangement links TRBV7-9 to TRBJ1-5; D not certain. Trimming left V 1 base short and J 0 bases short, with 7 bases between. The CDR3 runs 15 residues. Germline V gene data show CDR1 as SEHNR and CDR2 as FQNEAQ (reference sequence). CDR3 sequence (DNA): TGTGCCAGCAGCTTAGGCGGCTATAGCAATCAGCCCCAGCATTTT. The encoded protein is CASSLGGYSNQPQHF.

The chain combines TRBV15 with TRBJ2-1, with D unclear. Deletions cut 4 bases from V and 6 bases from J, with 10 bases between. Germline CDR1 is LNHNV and CDR2 is YYDKDF (reference sequence). The CDR3 is 13 residues long. In DNA, the CDR3 is TGTGCCACCAGCACCCAGATAGGCAATGAGCAGTTCTTC. Translation gives CATSTQIGNEQFF.

The chain has TRBV28 and TRBJ1-4; 7 bases map to TRBD1. V shed 6 bases and J 4 bases; nucleotides not matched to a gene: 5. The CDR3 is made up of 14 amino acids. Germline V lookup: CDR1 MDHEN, CDR2 SYDVKM. The CDR3 protein is CASRSGQINEKLFF. The CDR3 coding sequence is TGTGCCAGCAGATCGGGACAGATTAATGAAAAACTGTTTTTT.

V is TRBV5-6 and J is TRBJ1-5; 11 positions match TRBD1. Trimming removed 4 bases from V and 5 bases from J; junction bases left unmatched: 2. CDR3 size: 14 residues. The germline gives CDR1 SGHDT, CDR2 YYEEEE. The CDR3 DNA sequence: TGTGCCAGCAGCCGGGACAGGGGGTATCAGCCCCAGCATTTT. Residues: CASSRDRGYQPQHF.

The chain uses TRBV5-4 and TRBJ2-3; TRBD2 matches at 9 bases. CDR3 length: 13 residues. Germline lookup yields CDR1 SGHNT and CDR2 YYREEE (reference sequence). V dropped 4 bases and J dropped 5; count of bases not matched to a gene: 2. The CDR3 loop is CASSSGGRDTQYF. The DNA for the CDR3 is TGTGCCAGCAGCAGCGGGGGGCGAGATACGCAGTATTTT.

The rearrangement joins TRBV6-5 to TRBJ1-5, with unresolved D. V shed 4 bases and J shed 8 bases, with 12 bases lying between them. Germline values: CDR1 MNHEY, CDR2 SVGAGI. The CDR3 runs to 13 residues. CDR3 amino acids: CASSLGPQKPQHF. CDR3 nucleotides: TGTGCCAGCAGTTTGGGCCCCCAAAAGCCCCAGCATTTT.

The CDR3 reads CASSARTGGTLTNEKLFF. CDR3 DNA: TGTGCCAGCAGTGCTAGGACAGGGGGTACCTTAACTAATGAAAAACTGTTTTTT. The chain employs TRBV6-1 and TRBJ1-4, with 10 nucleotides matching TRBD1. The CDR3 sequence is 18 residues long. The ends lost 4 bases at V and 1 base at J; junction bases unmatched: 9. Germline V lookup: CDR1 MNHNS, CDR2 SASEGT.

The count of this clone is one. The chain carries TRBV10-3 and TRBJ2-3, with D unresolved. In germline, CDR1 is ENHRY, CDR2 SYGVKD. This CDR3 contains 14 residues. The ends were cut back, 6 bases at V and 6 bases at J, with 16 bases in the middle. This CDR3 is CAIRGIGQRDTQYF. The DNA of the CDR3 is TGTGCCATCAGAGGAATCGGCCAGAGGGATACGCAGTATTTT.

The V and J genes are TRBV6-5 and TRBJ2-7; possible D gene TRBD2, 6 bases. The V end was cut by 6 bases, the J end by 2 bases, with 14 bases between. CDR1 is MNHEY, CDR2 SVGAGI, per germline. The CDR3 has 14 amino acids. The CDR3 here is CASSPGTPPYEQYF. CDR3 DNA sequence: TGTGCCAGCAGCCCCGGGACTCCTCCCTACGAGCAGTACTTC.

This chain uses TRBV7-2 with TRBJ1-2; D possibly corresponds to TRBD1 (5 bases). Germline lookup yields CDR1 SGHTA and CDR2 FQGNSA. The CDR3 contains 15 residues. Between the trimmed V and J ends, which lost 3 bases and 2 bases, there was a span of 13 bases. DNA of the CDR3: TGTGCCAGCAGCTTCACCGGGACGGTAAACTATGGCTACACCTTC. It specifies CASSFTGTVNYGYTF.

The gene calls are TRBV6-1 and TRBJ2-7; D gene uncertain. This CDR3 spans 15 amino acids. Trimming took off 1 base at V and 3 bases at J, with 13 bases between the two ends. Germline lookup yields CDR1 MNHNS and CDR2 SASEGT. CDR3 region: CASSEVGLVFYEQYF. The CDR3 nucleotides are TGTGCCAGCAGTGAAGTCGGGTTAGTGTTCTACGAGCAGTACTTC.

This clone was picked up one time. As DNA, the CDR3 is TGTGCCAGCAGCCAAGTGTCGGGGGAATACGAGCAGTACTTC. Amino acids: CASSQVSGEYEQYF. This chain joins TRBV4-2 and TRBJ2-7; possible D gene TRBD2, 6 bases. The germline V and J ends were trimmed by 1 base and 4 bases, with 11 bases remaining between them. The CDR3 sequence is 14 residues long. CDR1 and CDR2 (germline): LGHNA, YNFKEQ.

The J gene is TRBJ1-5, the V gene TRBV28; D not certain. The V end lost 5 bases, the J end lost 4 bases, and 15 bases lay between the germline ends. This CDR3 is 15 amino acids long. Germline V gene data show CDR1 as MDHEN and CDR2 as SYDVKM. DNA of the CDR3: TGTGCCAGCAGTCCCCAGAGGGCTGGAAATCAGCCCCAGCATTTT. Amino acid sequence: CASSPQRAGNQPQHF. The variable domain in full, completed from reference TRBV28 and TRBJ1-5, reads DVKVTQSSRYLVKRTGEKVFLECVQDMDHENMFWYRQDPGLGLRLIYFSYDVKMKEKGDIPEGYSVSREKKERFSLILESASTNQTSMYLCASSPQRAGNQPQHFGDGTRLSIL.

The chain recombines TRBV19 with TRBJ2-1; either TRBD1 or TRBD2 may supply D (5 bases each). Trimming removed 2 bases at V and 5 bases at J, with 25 bases between. The CDR3 runs 19 residues. Germline V gene sequence: CDR1 LNHDA, CDR2 SQIVND (reference sequence). This CDR3 reads CASSITSGGHGTRHNEQFF. The CDR3 bases are TGTGCCAGTAGTATAACCTCGGGCGGCCACGGGACGCGCCACAATGAGCAGTTCTTC.

The chain couples TRBV7-2 to TRBJ2-1; 8 nucleotides match TRBD2. Germline V CDR1 and CDR2: SGHTA, FQGNSA. The CDR3 is made up of 15 amino acids. The junction had 6 bases not matched to a gene; V was cut back by 1 base and J by 7 bases. The CDR3 bases are TGTGCCAGCAGCTTAGACGGGAGGGCTAGGAATGAGCAGTTCTTC. Protein sequence: CASSLDGRARNEQFF.

The chain has TRBV9 and TRBJ2-5, with D perhaps TRBD1 (7 bases). The V gene's germline CDR1 is SGDLS and CDR2 YYNGEE. This CDR3 has 15 amino acids. Trimming cost V 0 bases and J 5 bases, with 14 bases left between them. CDR3 DNA sequence: TGTGCCAGCAGCGTAGGAGGAGGGACAGAGGAGACCCAGTACTTC. This encodes CASSVGGGTEETQYF.

This sequence joins TRBV5-1 and TRBJ2-3; 10 bases line up with TRBD2. The V gene end was trimmed by 2 bases and the J gene end by 4 bases; junction bases not matched to a gene: 4. CDR1 and CDR2 (germline): SGHRS, YFSETQ. This CDR3 has 15 amino acids. The CDR3 region is CASSFLAGAPDTQYF. The DNA of the CDR3 is TGCGCCAGCAGCTTTCTAGCGGGGGCCCCAGATACGCAGTATTTT.

This clone has a single count. The chain uses TRBV15 and TRBJ1-4; 7 bases agree with TRBD1. V gave up 2 bases and J gave up 7 bases; unmatched junction bases: 7. The CDR3 runs to 15 residues. In germline, CDR1 is LNHNV, CDR2 YYDKDF (reference sequence). The CDR3 sequence is CATSRPSGTVEKLFF. The CDR3 DNA sequence: TGTGCCACCAGCAGACCTTCCGGGACAGTTGAAAAACTGTTTTTT.

This clone was recorded once. This chain joins TRBV4-1 and TRBJ2-7; TRBD1 matches at 11 bases. CDR1 is MGHRA and CDR2 is YSYEKL in the germline V gene. This CDR3 region has 18 residues. V dropped 2 bases and J dropped 3; count of bases not matched to a gene: 12. The CDR3 DNA reads as TGCGCCAGCAGCCAACCATTTCGGGACAGGGGGAAGGACTACGAGCAGTACTTC. It translates to CASSQPFRDRGKDYEQYF.

V is TRBV29-1 and J is TRBJ2-7; 9 nucleotides agree with TRBD1. After removal of 6 bases from V and 6 bases from J, the junction contained 9 bases not matched to a gene. Germline V gives CDR1 SQVTM, CDR2 ANQGSEA. This CDR3 spans 13 amino acids. DNA for the CDR3: TGCAGCGTCCAGACAGGGGGGGCGGGCGAGCAGTACTTC. Its protein is CSVQTGGAGEQYF.